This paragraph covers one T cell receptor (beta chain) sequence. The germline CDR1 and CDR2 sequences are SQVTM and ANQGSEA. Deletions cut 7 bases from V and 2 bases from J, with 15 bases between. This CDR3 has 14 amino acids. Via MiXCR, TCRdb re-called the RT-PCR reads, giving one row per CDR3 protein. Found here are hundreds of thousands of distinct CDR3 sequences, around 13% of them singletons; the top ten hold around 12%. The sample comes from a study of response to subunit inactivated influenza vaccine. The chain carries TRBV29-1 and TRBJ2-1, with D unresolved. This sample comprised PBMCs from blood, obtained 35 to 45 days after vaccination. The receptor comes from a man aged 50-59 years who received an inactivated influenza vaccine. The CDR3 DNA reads TGCAGCGGGACCGACTCACTAACCTACAATGAGCAGTTCTTC. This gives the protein CSGTDSLTYNEQFF.